This TCR beta chain was documented in a study of T cell responses to AZD1222 COVID-19 vaccine. Concerning this clone: What it binds is unknown. Other DNA sequences in this specimen translate into the identical CDR3.

V lost 5 bases and J lost 2, with 9 bases in between. This CDR3 has 13 amino acids. Germline CDR1 reads SGHVS; CDR2 reads FQNEAQ. Study-wide results and caveats: No day 14 peak samples; only post-peak repertoires were characterized. Spike as a whole was targeted by vaccine-associated CD4 TCRs, dominant at 160-218 and 743-854.

Assay: immunoSEQ multiplex PCR; the TCRdb copy retains only in-frame clones and omits some. The sample has around 100,000 clones, about four fifths seen once. The receptor was isolated from an adult in good health. The sequences come from peripheral blood, collected on day 0 of AZD1222 vaccination. The chain joins TRBV7-8 to TRBJ1-2, with D possibly TRBD1 on 5 matching bases. This chain's CDR3 is CASSPDRNYGYTF. CDR3 bases: TGTGCCAGCAGCCCCGACAGAAACTATGGCTACACCTTC.